Below, 29 T cell receptor beta chains from the same sample are listed, as sequenced in a study of T cells after yellow fever vaccination (dated by TCRdb to between 2017 and 2020). Read against the paper, the sample's treatment or condition label means: live attenuated yellow fever vaccine strain. The receptor library was made with 5' RACE. TCRdb shows the sequencer as Illumina NovaSeq 6000. TCRdb trimmed the raw reads at Q25, called clones with MiXCR and kept productive beta chains. Every entry covers one CDR3 protein and lists the most common genes and DNA from its rows. The sample table holds 300,000 to 350,000 distinct CDR3 sequences, of which around 4.3% were seen once. The ten largest clonotypes hold approximately 20% of the sample. The sequencing here drew on PBMCs, taken 15 days after the yellow fever booster vaccination. The origin of the receptors is a man aged 18-30 years who received the YFV17D yellow fever vaccine.

Many counts were recorded for this clonotype. The chain uses TRBV5-1 and TRBJ2-3; D remains unclear. CDR3 length equals 14 residues. The V end lost 3 bases, the J end lost 4 bases, and 12 bases lay between the germline ends. From germline, CDR1 is SGHRS and CDR2 YFSETQ. The CDR3 nucleotides read TGCGCCAGCAGCTCCGGCCCCTTGGCAGATACGCAGTATTTT. Amino acids: CASSSGPLADTQYF.

In this sample, this clonotype turned up a few times. The chain uses TRBV20-1 and TRBJ2-3; TRBD2 aligns across 9 bases. V trimming: 6 bases; J trimming: 4 bases; junction bases outside the gene matches: 8. CDR1 and CDR2 (germline): DFQATT, SNEGSKA (reference sequence). The CDR3 covers 14 residues. CDR3 coding DNA: TGCAGTGCCAATGGCGGGGGGGACGCAGATACGCAGTATTTT. Its translation: CSANGGGDADTQYF.

V is TRBV20-1 and J is TRBJ2-2; 7 bases line up with TRBD2. This CDR3 spans 14 amino acids. Germline V gene lookup returns CDR1 DFQATT and CDR2 SNEGSKA (reference sequence). Trimming cost V 6 bases and J 5 bases; bases outside gene matches: 9. The CDR3 is CSATPSGGTGELFF. In DNA, the CDR3 is TGCAGTGCCACACCTTCCGGGGGGACCGGGGAGCTGTTTTTT.

This clonotype showed up just a few times. The genes are TRBV5-6 and TRBJ2-2; TRBD2 matches at 13 bases. Germline CDR1 reads SGHDT; CDR2 reads YYEEEE. This CDR3 is 17 amino acids long. Losses at the gene ends were 1 base for V and 1 base for J; bases not matched to a gene: 1. The CDR3 region is CASSLRLAGGNTGELFF. DNA of the CDR3: TGTGCCAGCAGCTTGCGACTAGCGGGGGGGAACACCGGGGAGCTGTTTTTT.

This clonotype was detected many times. The chain recombines TRBV5-6 with TRBJ2-7, with unresolved D. V was clipped by 2 bases and J by 1 base, with 10 bases between them. Germline lookup yields CDR1 SGHDT and CDR2 YYEEEE. CDR3 length: 14 amino acids. The chain's CDR3 is CASSLLYTSYEQYF. The CDR3 DNA is TGTGCCAGCAGCTTACTGTATACGTCCTACGAGCAGTACTTC.

This clonotype was found a few times. The genes are TRBV10-3 and TRBJ1-5; TRBD1 might be the D (6 bases). The CDR3 length is 14 residues. Trimming stripped 10 bases from V and 10 bases from J, with 23 bases between. Germline CDR1 reads ENHRY; CDR2 reads SYGVKD. The CDR3 DNA follows: TGTGCCACCACGGACAGCCCACCAATGTTTCCCCAGCATTTT. It yields the protein CATTDSPPMFPQHF.

This clonotype appeared a few times. The V and J genes are TRBV21-1 and TRBJ2-5; the table's D call, TRBD1, has no DNA check behind it. TRBV21-1 counts as a pseudogene. The CDR3 is 16 amino acids. The CDR3 loop reads CASSKRQKVNQETQYF. CDR3 nucleotide sequence: TGTGCCAGCAGCAAAAGACAGAAAGTAAACCAAGAGACCCAGTACTTC.

CDR3 region: CASSFGEGGEKLFF. The CDR3 bases are TGCGCCAGCAGCTTCGGAGAGGGAGGTGAAAAACTGTTTTTT. The chain employs TRBV5-1 and TRBJ1-4; no reliable D call. From germline, CDR1 is SGHRS and CDR2 YFSETQ. The CDR3 runs to 14 residues. Trimming shortened V by 2 bases and J by 7 bases, and 12 bases separated the two germline ends.

This clonotype has more than one count but fewer than ten. The chain uses TRBV14 and TRBJ2-7, with D possibly being TRBD2 (6 bases). V lost 1 base and J 0 bases, leaving 13 bases between the germline ends. Germline-derived CDR1 and CDR2 are SGHDN and FVKESK. The CDR3 loop spans 16 amino acids. The CDR3 sequence: CASSQGGSGSSYEQYV. CDR3 DNA: TGTGCCAGCAGCCAAGGAGGTAGCGGCAGCTCCTACGAGCAGTACGTC.

This clonotype was observed many times. The CDR3 loop is CASSRGGNTGELFF. The CDR3 nucleotides are TGTGCCAGCAGTAGGGGGGGAAACACCGGGGAGCTGTTTTTT. The rearrangement joins TRBV11-2 to TRBJ2-2, with D maybe TRBD2 (7 bases). CDR1 is SGHAT, CDR2 FQNNGV, per germline. The V gene lost 6 bases and the J gene lost 2 bases, with 10 bases spanning the gap. The CDR3 consists of 14 residues.

This chain uses TRBV18 with TRBJ2-1, with 13 bases lining up with TRBD2. The CDR3 length is 17 residues. Losses at the gene ends were 1 base for V and 4 bases for J; bases not matched to a gene: 4. In germline, CDR1 is KGHSH, CDR2 LQKENI. CDR3 DNA: TGTGCCAGCTCACCACTCCGACTAGCGGGGGGTTACAATGAGCAGTTCTTC. Its protein product is CASSPLRLAGGYNEQFF.

This clonotype was counted a few times. The CDR3 loop reads CASSTQGPNQPQHF. Written as DNA, the CDR3 is TGTGCCAGCAGCACCCAGGGGCCTAATCAGCCCCAGCATTTT. J is TRBJ1-5 and V is TRBV7-9; TRBD1 is a possible D gene (6 bases). V was trimmed by 5 bases and J by 4 bases, leaving 12 bases between them. The CDR3 is made up of 14 amino acids. Per the germline V gene, CDR1 is SEHNR and CDR2 is FQNEAQ (reference sequence).

This clonotype was seen ten or more times. The J gene is TRBJ2-3, the V gene TRBV20-1; D gene ambiguous. The CDR3 has 14 residues. Trimming pared 6 bases from V and 6 bases from J, leaving 19 bases between. CDR1 is DFQATT, CDR2 SNEGSKA, per germline (reference sequence). The CDR3 here is CSAPSTVLGDTQYF. The DNA for the CDR3 is TGCAGTGCCCCCTCGACTGTACTTGGCGATACGCAGTATTTT.

Many counts were recorded for this clonotype. The V call is TRBV5-5, the J call TRBJ2-1; 7 bases agree with TRBD2. The CDR3 totals 14 residues. Trimming removed 4 bases from V and 8 bases from J; junction bases left unmatched: 9. Germline V gives CDR1 SGHKS, CDR2 YYEKEE (reference sequence). DNA for the CDR3: TGTGCCAGCAGCCCCGTGACTAGCATCCATGAGCAGTTCTTC. Encoded protein: CASSPVTSIHEQFF.

This clonotype was picked up a small number of times. J is TRBJ1-2 and V is TRBV20-1; 8 nucleotides align to TRBD1. With 7 bases clipped from V and 4 bases from J, the junction kept 5 bases outside the gene matches. The CDR3 runs to 12 residues. Per germline, CDR1 DFQATT and CDR2 SNEGSKA (reference sequence). The CDR3 region is CSGTGGSYGYTF. For the CDR3, the DNA is TGCAGTGGTACAGGGGGTTCCTATGGCTACACCTTC.

This clonotype was detected ten times or more. V is TRBV7-3 and J is TRBJ2-2; the match to TRBD2 covers 8 bases. The CDR3 contains 15 residues. Germline V gene data show CDR1 as SGHTA and CDR2 as FQGTGA. V was clipped by 5 bases and J by 5 bases; unmatched bases: 7. The CDR3 spells CASSSAGGRTGELFF. CDR3 in DNA: TGTGCCAGCAGCAGCGCGGGGGGTAGGACCGGGGAGCTGTTTTTT. Full variable domain (outside the CDR3, taken from reference TRBV7-3 and TRBJ2-2): GAGVSQTPSNKVTEKGKYVELRCDPISGHTALYWYRQSLGQGPEFLIYFQGTGAADDSGLPNDRFFAVRPEGSVSTLKIQRTERGDSAVYLCASSSAGGRTGELFFGEGSRLTVL.

This clonotype was recorded at least ten times. Written as DNA, the CDR3 is TGTGCCATCGGGAGGGGACAGGAGTACACAGATACGCAGTATTTT. It yields the protein CAIGRGQEYTDTQYF. The rearrangement uses TRBV10-3 and TRBJ2-3, with D maybe TRBD1 (8 bases). This CDR3 region has 15 residues. V was pared by 8 bases and J by 2 bases, with 17 bases between. From germline, CDR1 is ENHRY and CDR2 SYGVKD.

This chain uses TRBV9 with TRBJ2-3; D not certain. V gave up 2 bases and J gave up 1 base, with 11 bases separating them. In germline, CDR1 is SGDLS, CDR2 YYNGEE. This CDR3 is 15 amino acids long. CDR3 region: CASSVRHLRTDTQYF. CDR3 nucleotide sequence: TGTGCCAGCAGCGTTCGCCACCTACGCACAGATACGCAGTATTTT.

This clonotype was seen more than once but under ten times. The chain uses TRBV7-8 and TRBJ2-3; 8 nucleotides agree with TRBD2. The CDR3 runs to 17 residues. From germline, CDR1 is SGHVS and CDR2 FQNEAQ. V dropped 5 bases and J dropped 2; count of bases not matched to a gene: 12. CDR3 nucleotide sequence: TGTGCCAGCAGCCCCACCGGGGGGGGGGGGTTCACAGATACGCAGTATTTT. Amino acid sequence: CASSPTGGGGFTDTQYF.

This clonotype was picked up many times. The V and J genes are TRBV28 and TRBJ2-5, with a weak D call TRBD1 (6 bases). This CDR3 spans 16 amino acids. Germline-derived CDR1 and CDR2 are MDHEN and SYDVKM. Trimming shortened V by 5 bases and J by 5 bases, and 21 bases separated the two germline ends. CDR3: CASSPTGQRTSETQYF. The CDR3, as DNA: TGTGCCAGCAGTCCCACCGGACAGAGGACTTCGGAGACCCAGTACTTC.

This clonotype was counted a few times. This chain's CDR3 is CASSFWEVTDTQYF. CDR3 DNA: TGCGCCAGCAGCTTTTGGGAAGTGACAGATACGCAGTATTTT. The chain joins TRBV5-1 to TRBJ2-3, with no clear D. In germline, CDR1 is SGHRS, CDR2 YFSETQ. There are 14 residues in the CDR3. V was cut by 2 bases and J by 3 bases, with 10 bases left in between.

This clonotype came up many times. The rearrangement joins TRBV20-1 to TRBJ2-7; D is unresolved. Deletions cut 5 bases from V and 0 bases from J, with 8 bases between. Germline CDR1 and CDR2: DFQATT and SNEGSKA (reference sequence). The CDR3 spans 12 residues. The CDR3 coding sequence is TGCAGTGCTTCGGACGGCTCCTACGAGCAGTACTTC. This codes for CSASDGSYEQYF.

This clonotype came up a few times. The chain employs TRBV19 and TRBJ1-1, with TRBD1 as a possible D gene (5 bases). CDR1 and CDR2 (germline): LNHDA, SQIVND (reference sequence). This CDR3 has 14 residues. V was trimmed by 4 bases and J by 1 base, leaving 10 bases between them. The CDR3 loop is CASSRRDGNTEAFF. The CDR3 nucleotides are TGTGCCAGTAGTAGACGGGACGGGAACACTGAAGCTTTCTTT.

V gene TRBV6-1 combines with J gene TRBJ1-4, with D hard to call. V lost 2 bases and J 4 bases, leaving 8 bases between the germline ends. Germline V gene data show CDR1 as MNHNS and CDR2 as SASEGT. The CDR3 covers 14 residues. CDR3 sequence (DNA): TGTGCCAGCAGTGAAACCGGGCTTAATGAAAAACTGTTTTTT. It specifies CASSETGLNEKLFF.

This clonotype was counted at least ten times. The rearrangement uses TRBV9 and TRBJ1-5, with unresolved D. CDR3 size: 13 residues. The V gene's germline CDR1 is SGDLS and CDR2 YYNGEE. Deletions cut 0 bases from V and 4 bases from J, with 5 bases between. The CDR3 loop reads CASSVDLNQPQHF. The CDR3 bases are TGTGCCAGCAGCGTAGATTTAAATCAGCCCCAGCATTTT. Drawing the rest from reference TRBV9 and TRBJ1-5, the complete variable domain is DSGVTQTPKHLITATGQRVTLRCSPRSGDLSVYWYQQSLDQGLQFLIQYYNGEERAKGNILERFSAQQFPDLHSELNLSSLELGDSALYFCASSVDLNQPQHFGDGTRLSIL.

This clonotype was recorded many times. V usage is TRBV18 and J usage is TRBJ2-1, with D unresolved. CDR3 length equals 13 residues. Germline V lookup: CDR1 KGHSH, CDR2 LQKENI. The V end was cut by 0 bases, the J end by 8 bases, with 8 bases between. DNA for the CDR3: TGTGCCAGCTCACCACCGAGTCGGGATGAGCAGTTCTTC. This gives the protein CASSPPSRDEQFF.

This clonotype has at least ten counts. This chain links TRBV5-1 with TRBJ2-2, with a tentative D call TRBD2 (5 bases). The CDR3 extends over 12 amino acids. The germline V gene has CDR1 SGHRS and CDR2 YFSETQ. Deletions cut 4 bases from V and 7 bases from J, with 8 bases between. The CDR3 DNA reads as TGCGCCAGCAGCCGTACTAGCGGGGAGCTGTTTTTT. Protein product: CASSRTSGELFF.

This clonotype was seen many times. The chain recombines TRBV5-1 with TRBJ2-5; D ambiguous. This CDR3 has 14 amino acids. V lost 0 bases and J lost 5, with 11 bases in between. In germline, CDR1 is SGHRS, CDR2 YFSETQ. The CDR3 protein is CASSLGTSGETQYF. The CDR3 DNA sequence: TGCGCCAGCAGCTTGGGGACCTCCGGTGAGACCCAGTACTTC.

This clonotype was seen only a few times. This sequence joins TRBV27 and TRBJ1-1; D is uncertain. V lost 0 bases and J lost 6, with 14 bases in between. CDR1 and CDR2 (germline): MNHEY, SMNVEV (reference sequence). This CDR3 has 15 amino acids. CDR3 residues: CASSLSVNQGAEAFF. For the CDR3, the DNA is TGTGCCAGCAGTTTATCGGTTAACCAAGGCGCTGAAGCTTTCTTT.